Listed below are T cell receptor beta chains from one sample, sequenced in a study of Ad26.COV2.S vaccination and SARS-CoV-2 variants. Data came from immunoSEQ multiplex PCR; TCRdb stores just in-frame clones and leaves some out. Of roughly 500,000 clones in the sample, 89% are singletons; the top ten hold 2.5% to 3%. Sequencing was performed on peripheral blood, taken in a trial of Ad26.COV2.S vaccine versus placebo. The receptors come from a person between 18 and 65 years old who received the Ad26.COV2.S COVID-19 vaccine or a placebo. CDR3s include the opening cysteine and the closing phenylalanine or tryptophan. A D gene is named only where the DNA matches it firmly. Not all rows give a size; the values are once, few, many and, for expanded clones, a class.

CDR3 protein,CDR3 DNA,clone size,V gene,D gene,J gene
CASRTYIGQGRSPLHF,TGTGCCAGCCGTACCTATATTGGACAGGGGCGTTCACCCCTCCACTTT,NA,TRBV19,TRBD1,TRBJ1-6
CASSRRTGPRAFF,TGTGCCAGCAGCCGAAGGACAGGGCCTCGAGCTTTCTTT,NA,TRBV7-9,TRBD1,TRBJ1-1
CASSQSGPSRAEAFF,TGCGCCAGCAGCCAGTCAGGGCCAAGTAGAGCTGAAGCTTTCTTT,NA,TRBV4-3,NA,TRBJ1-1
CAISTPGQGTDTQYF,TGTGCCATCAGCACACCCGGACAGGGCACAGATACGCAGTATTTT,NA,TRBV10-3,TRBD1,TRBJ2-3
CASSPQPPVSGNTIYF,TGTGCCAGCTCACCACAGCCCCCAGTCTCTGGAAACACCATATATTTT,NA,TRBV18,NA,TRBJ1-3
CASSPQGSGAGNTIYF,TGTGCCAGCTCACCCCAGGGGTCCGGAGCTGGAAACACCATATATTTT,NA,TRBV18,NA,TRBJ1-3
CASSQVSRADYGYTF,TGCGCCAGCAGCCAAGTGAGCAGGGCGGACTATGGCTACACCTTC,NA,TRBV4-1,NA,TRBJ1-2
CASSLQKNTEAFF,TGTGCCAGCAGTCTACAGAAGAACACTGAAGCTTTCTTT,NA,TRBV6-5,NA,TRBJ1-1
CASSLLVGDRIDVADTQYF,TGTGCCAGCAGCTTATTAGTAGGGGACAGGATCGACGTTGCAGATACGCAGTATTTT,NA,TRBV7-9,TRBD1,TRBJ2-3
CASSPFAGGGRSRNEQFF,TGTGCCAGCAGCCCTTTCGCCGGCGGGGGGCGGTCCCGGAATGAGCAGTTCTTC,NA,TRBV14,TRBD2,TRBJ2-1
CASSLWPSGRVTDTQYF,TGTGCCAGCAGCTTATGGCCTAGCGGGAGGGTAACAGATACGCAGTATTTT,few,TRBV7-9,TRBD2,TRBJ2-3
CASSLPFAGANVLTF,TGTGCCAGCTCTCTCCCTTTTGCTGGGGCCAACGTCCTGACTTTC,once,TRBV18,NA,TRBJ2-6
CSASRQVATNEKLFF,TGCAGTGCTAGTAGACAGGTCGCAACTAATGAAAAACTGTTTTTT,NA,TRBV20-1,NA,TRBJ1-4
CASSDRTPRSGYTF,TGTGCCAGCAGTGATCGAACTCCAAGATCCGGCTACACCTTC,NA,TRBV2,NA,TRBJ1-2
CASSLSMTSRNNEQFF,TGCGCCAGCAGCTTGTCCATGACTAGCCGAAACAATGAGCAGTTCTTC,NA,TRBV5-1,TRBD2,TRBJ2-1
CASSFQGGNSYEQYF,TGTGCCAGCAGCTTTCAAGGGGGCAATAGCTACGAGCAGTACTTC,NA,TRBV11-2,TRBD1,TRBJ2-7
CATRGTAKDEQYF,TGTGCCACCCGCGGGACCGCTAAGGACGAGCAGTACTTC,NA,TRBV27,NA,TRBJ2-7
CASSPFTGYEQYF,TGTGCCAGCAGTCCTTTTACGGGGTACGAGCAGTACTTC,NA,TRBV27,NA,TRBJ2-7
CASSQDSSGPYGYTF,TGCGCCAGCAGCCAAGATTCTTCGGGGCCGTATGGCTACACCTTC,NA,TRBV4-1,NA,TRBJ1-2
CASSSGGTGELFF,TGTGCCAGCAGTTCGGGGGGCACCGGGGAGCTGTTTTTT,NA,TRBV6-5,TRBD2,TRBJ2-2
CAINLPPSGRPDTQYF,TGTGCCATCAACCTCCCGCCTAGCGGGAGACCAGATACGCAGTATTTT,NA,TRBV2,TRBD2,TRBJ2-3
CASSPRGRPYEQYF,TGCGCCAGCAGCCCCAGGGGTCGGCCCTACGAGCAGTACTTC,NA,TRBV5-1,NA,TRBJ2-7
CSASRGGPYNEQFF,TGCAGTGCTAGTAGGGGCGGGCCCTACAATGAGCAGTTCTTC,once,TRBV20-1,NA,TRBJ2-1
CAISGFGTSGATLNNEQFF,TGTGCCATCAGTGGGTTCGGGACTAGCGGGGCGACCCTCAACAATGAGCAGTTCTTC,NA,TRBV10-3,TRBD2,TRBJ2-1
CASSLSTDLSSGNTIYF,TGTGCCAGCTCACTTTCGACAGACCTGAGCTCTGGAAACACCATATATTTT,NA,TRBV18,NA,TRBJ1-3
CATSDSLGSGETQYF,TGTGCCACCAGTGATTCACTCGGGAGCGGAGAGACCCAGTACTTC,NA,TRBV24-1,NA,TRBJ2-5
CASSGTFNTEAFF,TGTGCCAGCAGTGGGACATTTAACACTGAAGCTTTCTTT,NA,TRBV2,NA,TRBJ1-1
CASSSDPYEQYF,TGTGCCAGCAGTTCCGATCCCTACGAGCAGTACTTC,NA,TRBV27,NA,TRBJ2-7
CASSLGDRVFYGYTF,TGTGCCAGCAGTTTAGGGGACAGGGTCTTCTATGGCTACACCTTC,NA,TRBV28,TRBD1,TRBJ1-2
CASSLRLAGAADTQYF,TGTGCCAGCAGCTTAAGACTAGCGGGAGCGGCAGATACGCAGTATTTT,NA,TRBV7-9,TRBD2,TRBJ2-3
CASSLGFSGNTIYF,TGTGCCAGCAGCTTAGGGTTTTCTGGAAACACCATATATTTT,few,TRBV7-8,NA,TRBJ1-3
CASSQGQRYGYTF,TGTGCCAGCAGCCAAGGACAGAGATATGGCTACACCTTC,NA,TRBV14,NA,TRBJ1-2
CASSLAGRYNEQFF,TGTGCCAGCAGTTTAGCGGGACGCTACAATGAGCAGTTCTTC,NA,TRBV2,TRBD2,TRBJ2-1
CASSQSGTNQETQYF,TGCGCCAGCAGCCAGTCCGGGACTAACCAAGAGACCCAGTACTTC,NA,TRBV4-1,TRBD2,TRBJ2-5
CASSLDPRWSAGGTYEQYF,TGCGCCAGCAGCTTGGACCCTCGATGGTCAGCGGGGGGAACCTACGAGCAGTACTTC,NA,TRBV5-1,TRBD2,TRBJ2-7
CASSRTGGLGGDTQYF,TGTGCCAGCAGCCGGACAGGGGGCCTGGGTGGAGATACGCAGTATTTT,NA,TRBV5-4,TRBD1,TRBJ2-3
CASSGQGEKNTF,TGCGCCAGTTCGGGACAGGGTGAGAAAAACACCTTC,NA,TRBV10-2,TRBD1,TRBJ1-2
CASRLAGDSYEQYF,TGCGCCAGCAGATTAGCGGGGGACTCCTACGAGCAGTACTTC,NA,TRBV5-1,TRBD2,TRBJ2-7
CASSLGYGGKNTEAFF,TGTGCCAGCAGCTTAGGATATGGAGGGAAGAACACTGAAGCTTTCTTT,NA,TRBV7-9,NA,TRBJ1-1
CASSRSRDTTNGYTF,TGTGCCAGCAGCCGCTCCCGGGACACCACGAATGGCTACACCTTC,NA,TRBV6-6,NA,TRBJ1-2
CSVEGQSGNEQFF,TGCAGCGTTGAAGGACAGTCTGGCAATGAGCAGTTCTTC,NA,TRBV29-1,NA,TRBJ2-1
CASSSNGDRVYSPLHF,TGTGCCAGCAGCTCAAATGGTGACAGAGTCTATTCACCCCTCCACTTT,NA,TRBV9,NA,TRBJ1-6
CASSALDRTHYGYTF,TGTGCCAGCAGTGCTTTAGACAGGACTCACTATGGCTACACCTTC,NA,TRBV28,NA,TRBJ1-2
CASSPGAGLGYNEQFF,TGTGCCAGCAGCCCAGGGGCGGGATTGGGCTACAATGAGCAGTTCTTC,NA,TRBV11-2,NA,TRBJ2-1
CASSQELGHLATNEKLFF,TGCGCCAGCAGCCAAGAACTAGGACACCTTGCAACTAATGAAAAACTGTTTTTT,NA,TRBV4-3,NA,TRBJ1-4
CASKEGGSYEQYF,TGTGCCAGCAAAGAGGGGGGTTCCTACGAGCAGTACTTC,NA,TRBV7-8,NA,TRBJ2-7
CASSLNGLDEQFF,TGTGCCAGCAGCTTAAATGGGTTGGATGAGCAGTTCTTC,medium-sized,TRBV7-3,NA,TRBJ2-1